Presented here are 12 T cell receptor beta chains from one specimen sequenced in a study of CD8 T cells in Susac syndrome. It was with random hexamers that about 0.45 to 1 ug RNA was reverse transcribed. TCRdb redid the calling of the immunoSEQ multiplex PCR reads with MiXCR, one entry per CDR3 protein. The sample lists about 180,000 distinct CDR3 sequences; 90% to 95% were seen once. The material sequenced was CD4+ T cells from PBMCs. These receptors came from a human donor with Susac syndrome.

J is TRBJ1-6 and V is TRBV7-3; D is unclear. There are 13 residues in the CDR3. Trimming removed 2 bases at V and 8 bases at J, with 7 bases between. Germline CDR1 is SGHTA and CDR2 is FQGTGA. The CDR3, as DNA: TGTGCCAGCAGCTTATCCGCAGATTCACCCCTCCACTTT. Translating it yields CASSLSADSPLHF.

This clonotype has just one count. The chain recombines TRBV4-1 with TRBJ2-6; D is perhaps TRBD1 or TRBD2 (5 bases each). There are 17 residues in the CDR3. Germline CDR1 reads MGHRA; CDR2 reads YSYEKL. The V gene lost 5 bases and the J gene lost 0 bases, with 14 bases spanning the gap. For the CDR3, the DNA is TGCGCCAGCAGCGATCGGGACGCGGACTCTGGGGCCAACGTCCTGACTTTC. Translating gives CASSDRDADSGANVLTF.

The chain carries TRBV20-1 and TRBJ2-5; D gene uncertain. Germline V lookup: CDR1 DFQATT, CDR2 SNEGSKA (reference sequence). The CDR3 contains 11 residues. The germline V and J ends were trimmed by 6 bases and 5 bases, with 10 bases remaining between them. The CDR3 sequence: CSAILSETQYF. CDR3 nucleotides: TGCAGTGCAATTCTTAGCGAGACCCAGTACTTC.

This clonotype was detected once. The V and J genes are TRBV7-2 and TRBJ2-1, with D unresolved. This CDR3 region has 13 residues. The germline gives CDR1 SGHTA, CDR2 FQGNSA. Trimming shortened V by 1 base and J by 9 bases, and 10 bases separated the two germline ends. CDR3 amino acids: CASSLVERGEQFF. CDR3 sequence (DNA): TGTGCCAGCAGCTTAGTGGAGAGAGGTGAGCAGTTCTTC.

The rearrangement joins TRBV20-1 to TRBJ2-4, with TRBD2 matching 7 bases. The V gene end was trimmed by 0 bases and the J gene end by 10 bases; junction bases not matched to a gene: 9. The CDR3 has 14 residues. The germline gives CDR1 DFQATT, CDR2 SNEGSKA (reference sequence). For the CDR3, the DNA is TGCAGTGCTAGAGATTATGGCGGGGGTAGGATTCAGTACTTC. Translating it yields CSARDYGGGRIQYF.

V gene TRBV5-1 combines with J gene TRBJ2-1; weak D call: TRBD2 (6 bases). CDR3 size: 16 residues. Germline V gene data show CDR1 as SGHRS and CDR2 as YFSETQ. Trimming left V 2 bases short and J 3 bases short, with 15 bases between. CDR3 nucleotides: TGCGCCAGCAGCTTCCAAGGCGGGGCACTCTACAATGAGCAGTTCTTC. Translated, it gives CASSFQGGALYNEQFF.

The gene calls are TRBV20-1 and TRBJ2-5; 7 bases agree with TRBD1. The CDR3 is 12 amino acids. The germline V gene has CDR1 DFQATT and CDR2 SNEGSKA (reference sequence). Trimming took 8 bases from V and 2 from J; bases not matched to a gene: 5. CDR3 coding DNA: TGCAGTTCACGGGACAGACAAGAGACCCAGTACTTC. It codes for CSSRDRQETQYF.

This clonotype was counted once. The chain recombines TRBV5-1 with TRBJ1-1; no clear D. Trimming took 4 bases from V and 1 from J, leaving 14 bases between them. Germline lookup yields CDR1 SGHRS and CDR2 YFSETQ. The CDR3 extends over 15 amino acids. CDR3 nucleotides: TGCGCCAGCAGCCGCCGCGTACAGCAGAACACTGAAGCTTTCTTT. As protein: CASSRRVQQNTEAFF.

V is TRBV4-1 and J is TRBJ2-3; 8 nucleotides agree with TRBD1. In germline, CDR1 is MGHRA, CDR2 YSYEKL. Germline trimming cut 1 base from V and 4 bases from J; bases unmatched to any gene: 4. This CDR3 spans 15 amino acids. The CDR3 protein is CASSQGDRLPDTQYF. The DNA for the CDR3 is TGCGCCAGCAGCCAAGGGGACAGGCTCCCAGATACGCAGTATTTT.

This chain joins TRBV7-9 and TRBJ2-1; either TRBD1 or TRBD2 may supply D (5 bases each). Germline assignment: CDR1 SEHNR and CDR2 FQNEAQ (reference sequence). The germline V and J ends were trimmed by 2 bases and 0 bases, with 11 bases remaining between them. This CDR3 is 16 amino acids long. Here the CDR3 reads CASSLSEGLSYNEQFF. The CDR3 region has the DNA TGTGCCAGCAGCTTAAGTGAGGGGCTCTCCTACAATGAGCAGTTCTTC.

The chain joins TRBV5-1 to TRBJ1-2; possibly TRBD1 for D (5 bases). This CDR3 is built from 15 residues. Germline CDR1 and CDR2: SGHRS and YFSETQ. Trimming took 4 bases from V and 7 from J, leaving 20 bases between them. The CDR3 reads CASSPLEGVIGGYTF. CDR3 in DNA: TGCGCCAGCAGCCCCCTTGAAGGGGTCATTGGTGGCTACACCTTC.

This clonotype is a singleton in its sample. This chain connects TRBV20-1 to TRBJ2-7; D tentatively fits TRBD1 or TRBD2 (6 bases each). Germline V CDR1 and CDR2: DFQATT, SNEGSKA (reference sequence). Trimming left V 6 bases short and J 7 bases short, with 19 bases between. CDR3 length: 13 residues. CDR3 region: CSAQGIGGGEQYF. DNA for the CDR3: TGCAGTGCCCAGGGTATCGGGGGCGGGGAGCAGTACTTC.